The clone carrying this T cell receptor beta chain appeared many times. This sample was included in a study of spatial heterogeneity in lung cancer. TCR cDNA molecules each carried a unique molecular identifier. TCRdb reprocessed the 5' RACE reads with MiXCR, giving one entry per CDR3 protein. Of thousands of distinct CDR3 sequences listed, around 6.7% are singletons. The V and J ends lost 4 bases and 0 bases, in that order; junction bases with no gene match: 7. The CDR3 is 16 residues long. Looked up from germline, CDR1 is SGDLS and CDR2 is YYNGEE. Time point noted: sample taken at primary tumor resection. Tumor, nontumor lung or frozen PBMC supplied whole RNA, sequenced without sorting.

This TCR came from a male donor with early-stage non-small cell lung cancer. The material sequenced was PBMCs, taken at surgery. The chain is built from TRBV9 and TRBJ2-1; 7 bases are a match to TRBD2. The CDR3 here is CASSIIGLDSYNEQFF. CDR3 coding DNA: TGTGCCAGCAGCATAATCGGACTAGACTCCTACAATGAGCAGTTCTTC.